This is a list of T cell receptor beta chains from one sample in a study of blood T cell repertoires in COVID-19. Sequencing used immunoSEQ multiplex PCR; TCRdb keeps in-frame clones, though not all of them. The sample holds roughly 330,000 clones; about four fifths are singletons and the top ten take approximately 1.1%. Sequenced input: peripheral blood. The receptors stem from a woman between 45 and 65 years old with acute or convalescent COVID-19. The CDR3 runs from the conserved cysteine through the conserved F or W. The order of the fields is D gene, V gene, clone size, J gene, CDR3 protein, CDR3 DNA. The D gene is left open where the match is weak. Some rows have no size entry. The others give once, few or many, or a class for an expanded clone.

>TRBD1|TRBV5-6|.|TRBJ2-4
CASSGDRGGRNIQYF
TGTGCCAGCAGCGGGGACAGGGGTGGTAGAAACATTCAGTACTTC
>TRBD1|TRBV5-1|.|TRBJ2-1
CASSKGQGMDEQFF
TGCGCCAGCAGCAAGGGACAGGGGATGGATGAGCAGTTCTTC
>.|TRBV19|.|TRBJ1-1
CASSIDRFLTEAFF
TGTGCCAGTAGTATAGATCGTTTTTTGACTGAAGCTTTCTTT
>.|TRBV15|.|TRBJ1-5
CATSREQDQPQHF
TGTGCCACCAGCAGGGAACAGGATCAGCCCCAGCATTTT
>.|TRBV5-1|.|TRBJ2-2
CASSLAAVRNTGELFF
TGCGCCAGCAGCTTGGCAGCGGTCCGGAACACCGGGGAGCTGTTTTTT
>.|TRBV27|.|TRBJ1-1
CASRPDRMNTEAFF
TGTGCCAGCAGACCAGACAGGATGAACACTGAAGCTTTCTTT
>.|TRBV27|.|TRBJ2-1
CASRARDTYNEQFF
TGTGCCAGCAGGGCCCGGGACACCTACAATGAGCAGTTCTTC
>.|TRBV2|.|TRBJ1-2
CASRTGSTGYTF
TGTGCCAGCAGGACGGGAAGTACTGGCTACACCTTC
>.|TRBV7-2|.|TRBJ1-1
CASSFSRNTEAFF
TGTGCCAGCAGCTTTTCTAGGAACACTGAAGCTTTCTTT
>.|TRBV12-3/TRBV12-4|.|TRBJ1-4
CASAWGANEKLFF
TGTGCCAGCGCCTGGGGGGCTAATGAAAAACTGTTTTTT
>.|TRBV6-5|once|TRBJ1-1
CASSPDRSEAFF
TGTGCCAGCAGCCCAGACAGGAGTGAAGCTTTCTTT
>.|TRBV20-1|.|TRBJ2-1
CSAYWYNEQFF
TGCAGTGCTTACTGGTACAATGAGCAGTTCTTC
>TRBD1|TRBV25-1|few|TRBJ1-2
CASSAGGGQFNYGYTF
TGTGCCAGCAGTGCAGGGGGCGGACAGTTTAACTATGGCTACACCTTC
>.|TRBV18|.|TRBJ1-2
CASSDQGSVYGYTF
TGTGCCAGCTCAGATCAGGGGTCGGTCTATGGCTACACCTTC
>TRBD1|TRBV7-9|.|TRBJ2-2
CASSPGQGATGELFF
TGTGCCAGCAGCCCCGGACAGGGAGCCACCGGGGAGCTGTTTTTT
>TRBD1|TRBV6-5|.|TRBJ1-4
CASTRTGTNEKLFF
TGTGCCAGCACCAGGACAGGAACTAATGAAAAACTGTTTTTT
>TRBD1|TRBV7-9|.|TRBJ1-1
CASSHTDRAFF
TGTGCCAGCAGCCACACGGACAGGGCTTTCTTT
>TRBD1|TRBV7-8|.|TRBJ1-1
CASSIRTGREAFF
TGTGCCAGCAGCATACGGACAGGGCGTGAAGCTTTCTTT
>.|TRBV12-3/TRBV12-4|.|TRBJ2-2
CASSLVSPGELFF
TGTGCCAGCAGTTTAGTGAGTCCCGGGGAGCTGTTTTTT
>.|TRBV10-3|.|TRBJ2-4
CAISESGGAAKNIQYF
TGTGCCATCAGTGAGTCTGGCGGGGCGGCCAAAAACATTCAGTACTTC
>.|TRBV19|.|TRBJ1-2
CASLQQPNGYTF
TGTGCCAGTCTCCAACAACCCAATGGCTACACCTTC
>.|TRBV6-5|.|TRBJ1-2
CASTRTGYYGYTF
TGTGCCAGCACCAGAACAGGGTACTATGGCTACACCTTC